This T cell receptor beta chain is from a study of cytomegalovirus exposure and HLA in healthy donors. The study, taken as a whole, reports: There were 164 TCR beta chains listed as cytomegalovirus-associated. The study found most TCR sequences rare, yet found some public TCRs in many donors.

A word on this clone: Its antigen remains unknown.

PCR primers comprised 60 Vbeta and 13 Jbeta primers. Produced via immunoSEQ multiplex PCR; TCRdb's table is partial and in-frame only. Among about 200,000 clones listed, about four fifths were seen once. Germline V lookup: CDR1 SGHNT, CDR2 YENEEA. V lost 3 bases to trimming and J lost 5 bases, with 16 bases between them. This CDR3 spans 16 amino acids. Source material: PBMCs. The TCR sequence derives from a girl aged 10-17 years in good health and CMV-seropositive. V is TRBV11-3 and J is TRBJ2-2; D might be TRBD1 (6 bases). CDR3 sequence (DNA): TGTGCCAGCAGCTTCTATCTGGGGGCTCGGACCGGGGAGCTGTTTTTT. It encodes CASSFYLGARTGELFF. Full variable domain (missing parts from reference TRBV11-3 and TRBJ2-2): EAGVVQSPRYKIIEKKQPVAFWCNPISGHNTLYWYLQNLGQGPELLIRYENEEAVDDSQLPKDRFSAERLKGVDSTLKIQPAELGDSAVYLCASSFYLGARTGELFFGEGSRLTVL.